The 21 T cell receptor beta chains below all came from one sample that was sequenced in a study of breast tumors, draining lymph nodes, adjacent tissues. TCRdb re-analysed the multiplex PCR reads in MiXCR, keeping a single row per CDR3 protein. The sample shows about 230,000 distinct CDR3 sequences, 32% of them seen only once. The lymph nodes were axillary draining lymph nodes from breast cancer patients. Sequencing used axillary lymph node tissue. These receptors originate from a female donor with breast cancer. Some clones in this sample may be carry-over from other donors' samples.

This chain connects TRBV2 to TRBJ1-2; perhaps TRBD1 as D (6 bases). Germline assignment: CDR1 SNHLY and CDR2 FYNNEI. This CDR3 contains 13 residues. V gave up 3 bases and J gave up 8 bases, with 13 bases separating them. Here the CDR3 reads CASSDRGRGGYTF. CDR3 nucleotides: TGTGCCAGCAGTGACAGGGGCAGAGGGGGCTACACCTTC.

The chain couples TRBV13 to TRBJ2-7; 9 nucleotides agree with TRBD2. The CDR3 sequence is 15 residues long. Trimming removed 5 bases from V and 4 bases from J; junction bases left unmatched: 9. Looked up from germline, CDR1 is PRHDT and CDR2 is FYEKMQ (reference sequence). The CDR3 DNA follows: TGTGCCAGCAGCCTGCCTAGCGGGAATATTTACGAGCAGTACTTC. It is translated as CASSLPSGNIYEQYF.

This clonotype was observed many times. The rearrangement uses TRBV5-4 and TRBJ2-7; 10 bases match TRBD2. V lost 1 base and J lost 3; bases outside the gene matches: 7. Germline V gene data show CDR1 as SGHNT and CDR2 as YYREEE (reference sequence). The length of the CDR3 is 16 residues. Here the CDR3 reads CASSLNPLAGVYEQYF. The CDR3 nucleotides are TGTGCCAGCAGCTTGAATCCCCTAGCGGGAGTCTACGAGCAGTACTTC.

This clonotype showed up many times. The chain has TRBV4-1 and TRBJ2-5, with D maybe TRBD1 (5 bases). The V end lost 1 base, the J end lost 3 bases, and 9 bases lay between the germline ends. This CDR3 is built from 14 residues. Germline V gene sequence: CDR1 MGHRA, CDR2 YSYEKL. This chain's CDR3 is CASSQGLTEETQYF. CDR3 coding DNA: TGCGCCAGCAGCCAAGGATTGACAGAAGAGACCCAGTACTTC.

At least ten counts were recorded for this clonotype. The J gene is TRBJ2-5, the V gene TRBV7-9, with 10 bases fitting TRBD1. Germline CDR1 SEHNR, CDR2 FQNEAQ (reference sequence). CDR3 length: 14 residues. V lost 5 bases, J lost 4 bases, and 4 bases stayed unmatched. In DNA, the CDR3 is TGTGCCAGCAGCACCGGGACAGGGGTAGAGACCCAGTACTTC. Translation: CASSTGTGVETQYF. Combining the CDR3 with reference TRBV7-9 and TRBJ2-5 gives the whole variable domain DTGVSQNPRHKITKRGQNVTFRCDPISEHNRLYWYRQTLGQGPEFLTYFQNEAQLEKSRLLSDRFSAERPKGSFSTLEIQRTEQGDSAMYLCASSTGTGVETQYFGPGTRLLVL.

There are many counts of this clonotype. The chain couples TRBV12-3 or TRBV12-4 to TRBJ1-5, with D maybe TRBD1 (5 bases). This CDR3 spans 16 amino acids. Deletions cut 3 bases from V and 2 bases from J, with 14 bases between. CDR3 DNA sequence: TGTGCCAGCAGTTTCGGTAGGGGCCTGGGCAATCAGCCCCAGCATTTT. It encodes CASSFGRGLGNQPQHF.

The gene calls are TRBV7-2 and TRBJ2-5; TRBD2 might be the D (6 bases). The CDR3 has 14 residues. The germline V and J ends were trimmed by 4 bases and 5 bases, with 14 bases remaining between them. From germline, CDR1 is SGHTA and CDR2 FQGNSA. The CDR3 DNA reads TGTGCCAGCAGCTACCAGCCGGGGAGGGAGACCCAGTACTTC. This translates into CASSYQPGRETQYF.

This clonotype was detected ten times or more. The chain has TRBV20-1 and TRBJ2-1; possibly TRBD2 for D (6 bases). The CDR3 totals 13 residues. In germline, CDR1 is DFQATT, CDR2 SNEGSKA (reference sequence). Trimming took off 3 bases at V and 3 bases at J, with 9 bases between the two ends. As DNA, the CDR3 is TGCAGTGCTAGCGGGAGCAACTACAATGAGCAGTTCTTC. Translation: CSASGSNYNEQFF.

This clonotype was counted many times. The V and J genes are TRBV29-1 and TRBJ1-2; D is uncertain. Germline loops: CDR1 SQVTM, CDR2 ANQGSEA. The CDR3 extends over 13 amino acids. V lost 6 bases and J lost 0, with 11 bases in between. Here the CDR3 DNA reads TGCAGCGTCGTGGTGGGTGCTAACTATGGCTACACCTTC. This codes for CSVVVGANYGYTF.

The chain links TRBV7-2 to TRBJ1-3; D call uncertain. V gave up 4 bases and J gave up 5 bases, with 12 bases separating them. This CDR3 is 14 amino acids long. Per germline, CDR1 SGHTA and CDR2 FQGNSA. The CDR3 spells CASSCDPHRNTIYF. DNA of the CDR3: TGTGCCAGCAGCTGTGACCCCCACCGAAACACCATATATTTT. Based on the CDR3 plus reference TRBV7-2 and TRBJ1-3, the full variable domain is GAGVSQSPSNKVTEKGKDVELRCDPISGHTALYWYRQSLGQGLEFLIYFQGNSAPDKSGLPSDRFSAERTGGSVSTLTIQRTQQEDSAVYLCASSCDPHRNTIYFGEGSWLTVV.

At least ten counts were recorded for this clonotype. V and J are TRBV6-6 and TRBJ2-1; perhaps TRBD2 as D (5 bases). Trimming left V 6 bases short and J 3 bases short, with 12 bases between. This CDR3 contains 14 residues. CDR1 is MNHNY, CDR2 SVGAGI, per germline (reference sequence). This chain's CDR3 is CASRDGAVYNEQFF. The CDR3 nucleotides are TGTGCCAGCAGAGATGGAGCGGTCTACAATGAGCAGTTCTTC.

The V gene is TRBV2, the J gene TRBJ1-4, with TRBD1 matching over 7 bases. The CDR3 length is 14 residues. The germline CDR1 and CDR2 sequences are SNHLY and FYNNEI. V shed 6 bases and J 8 bases; nucleotides not matched to a gene: 9. CDR3 sequence (DNA): TGTGCCAGCAGGGTTACAGGGGTACACGAAAAACTGTTTTTT. This encodes CASRVTGVHEKLFF.

The J gene is TRBJ2-6, the V gene TRBV19, with D perhaps TRBD2 (6 bases). This CDR3 spans 11 amino acids. The germline V gene has CDR1 LNHDA and CDR2 SQIVND (reference sequence). V gave up 10 bases and J gave up 13 bases, with 14 bases separating them. The CDR3 DNA sequence: TGTGCCACCGAAGAGGCGGGAGTCCTGACTTTC. It is translated as CATEEAGVLTF.

There are many counts of this clonotype. This sequence joins TRBV29-1 and TRBJ1-5, with D possibly being TRBD1 (5 bases). The germline gives CDR1 SQVTM, CDR2 ANQGSEA. The CDR3 totals 17 residues. V dropped 4 bases and J dropped 1 base, with 20 bases sitting between them. The CDR3 here is CSVVVAGPGRSNQPQHF. In nucleotides, the CDR3 is TGCAGCGTTGTAGTTGCGGGACCCGGGAGAAGCAATCAGCCCCAGCATTTT. Supplemented by reference TRBV29-1 and TRBJ1-5, the full variable domain reads SAVISQKPSRDICQRGTSLTIQCQVDSQVTMMFWYRQQPGQSLTLIATANQGSEATYESGFVIDKFPISRPNLTFSTLTVSNMSPEDSSIYLCSVVVAGPGRSNQPQHFGDGTRLSIL.

The chain carries TRBV6-1 and TRBJ2-7; D perhaps matches TRBD2 (5 bases). Germline assignment: CDR1 MNHNS and CDR2 SASEGT. V was pared by 6 bases and J by 0 bases, with 9 bases between. This CDR3 has 13 residues. CDR3 in amino acids: CASRDSASYEQYF. CDR3 coding DNA: TGTGCCAGCAGGGACTCCGCCTCCTACGAGCAGTACTTC.

Turning to this clonotype: This could be a read error, since a much larger clone is one nucleotide away. The rearrangement joins TRBV12-3 or TRBV12-4 to TRBJ1-3; D might be TRBD1 (5 bases). V was clipped by 6 bases and J by 0 bases, with 18 bases between them. The CDR3 sequence is 17 residues long. The CDR3 nucleotides are TGTGCCAGCAGCCAATTACGGGGCCTGATCTCTGGAAACACCATATATTTT. It encodes CASSQLRGLISGNTIYF.

This clonotype was counted many times. For the CDR3, the DNA is TGCAGTGCATGGGCGGGCGATGAGCAGTTCTTC. This codes for CSAWAGDEQFF. The rearrangement joins TRBV20-1 to TRBJ2-1, with D maybe TRBD2 (5 bases). This CDR3 has 11 amino acids. Germline assignment: CDR1 DFQATT and CDR2 SNEGSKA (reference sequence). V lost 6 bases and J lost 8, with 11 bases in between.

This clonotype has only a few counts. The chain employs TRBV11-3 and TRBJ1-1; possible D gene TRBD1, 5 bases. The germline V gene encodes CDR1 SGHNT and CDR2 YENEEA. V was shortened by 1 base and J by 9 bases, with 15 bases between the two germline ends. The CDR3 loop spans 14 amino acids. In nucleotides, the CDR3 is TGTGCCAGCAGCTTAGCCTTCGGGCAGGGCCAAGCTTTCTTT. Residues: CASSLAFGQGQAFF.

This chain joins TRBV24-1 and TRBJ1-2; possibly TRBD1 for D (5 bases). Trimming shortened V by 11 bases and J by 5 bases, and 17 bases separated the two germline ends. CDR3 size: 13 residues. CDR1 is KGHDR and CDR2 is SFDVKD in the germline V gene. For the CDR3, the DNA is TGTGCCAGCAGCCCCGACAGTTTTTATGGCTACACCTTC. Protein product: CASSPDSFYGYTF.

There are many counts of this clonotype. The chain has TRBV7-2 and TRBJ2-3, with D uncertain. The ends were cut back, 2 bases at V and 5 bases at J, with 5 bases in the middle. CDR1 and CDR2 (germline): SGHTA, FQGNSA. The CDR3 length is 12 residues. As DNA, the CDR3 is TGTGCCAGCAGCTTATCTCGAGATACGCAGTATTTT. Its translation is CASSLSRDTQYF.

This clonotype has at least ten counts. The chain joins TRBV12-3 or TRBV12-4 to TRBJ2-7; weak D call: TRBD2 (7 bases). Trimming pared 6 bases from V and 5 bases from J, leaving 11 bases between. This CDR3 contains 12 residues. The CDR3 here is CASRGAGDEQYF. The CDR3, as DNA: TGTGCCAGCAGGGGGGCGGGGGACGAGCAGTACTTC.